Included here is one T cell receptor (beta chain) sequence, with context. Its binding antigen is unknown. No quality values exist for individual bases; no much larger clone is one base distant. The sample originates from a study of shared clonotypes between healthy human individuals (dated by TCRdb to the early 2020s). For context, the study as a whole: The cohort comprised a couple of women and a few men aged 18 to 49 years. Per donor, three plates each were used for CD4 naive and CD4 memory, two for CD8 naive, and one for CD8 memory. To estimate repertoire size and how much clonotype sharing occurs between individuals, the study deeply sequenced the blood TCR repertoires of several healthy adults. To increase sequencing depth and limit assay-specific biases, TCR repertoire library preparation and sequencing were carried out by different laboratories using diverse techniques. Each donor's leukapheresis produced roughly between roughly 0.85 and 9 billion PBMCs.

Study-wide conclusions, independent of this receptor: Pairwise subsampling indicated that sequencing depth was expected to affect the degree of clonotype sharing among donors. Because the study included only a small number of donors, the genetic and exposure-history diversity represented was limited. Clonotypes shared by all four sorted-subset donors showed higher generation probabilities than non-shared clonotypes. Only blood was sampled, and tissue TCR repertoires likely differ from those in blood. Even with the large sequencing depth, rarefaction of the sorted-subset datasets indicated that sequencing was incomplete. Across a handful of donors, about 5% of naive CD4, around 3.3% of naive CD8, 2.3% of memory CD4, and approximately 0.42% of memory CD8 clonotypes were shared. Larger estimated clonotype richness was generally found for naive subsets than for memory subsets.

V lost 6 bases and J lost 2 bases, and the count of bases not matched to a germline gene is 5. The germline V gene encodes CDR1 MNHNY and CDR2 SVGAGI (reference sequence). Measured from the cysteine to the phenylalanine, the CDR3 is 14 residues long. Left in the record is the CDR3 DNA by itself, 42 bases read in frame from the first base. TCR CDR3 regions were amplified from genomic DNA by multiplex PCR using the deep immunoSEQ assay. Extracted genomic DNA from each cell subset was distributed evenly across all wells of several immunoSEQ 96-well plates, and each plate was treated as a replicate. For sorted subsets, approximately 190 ng of genomic DNA, equivalent to around 31,000 T cell genomes, went into each replicate PCR. Purified libraries were measured with a Qubit 3.0 fluorometer, size-checked on a Bioanalyzer 2100, and measured again with the KAPA Library Quantification kit. Every immunoSEQ 96-well plate was sequenced on a separate single-read 150-cycle Illumina NextSeq 550 flow cell. The source study handled its data this way. Because the immunoSEQ output held only junctional sequences and lacked quality scores, the filtering could not match the filtering applied to full-length reads. Sequences were annotated with PyIR, a Python wrapper for IgBLAST v1.9, using IMGT germline references to assign V/J genes and CDR3. Reads were filtered out if the reads had weak V/J assignments (E-value above 1e-6), no CDR3, stop codons, out-of-frame junctions, or ambiguous translated residues. A V3J clonotype was defined by an identical inferred V gene, J gene, and CDR3 amino acid sequence. The percentage overlap between two repertoires was calculated by dividing the number of shared unique clonotypes by the size of the smaller repertoire. Repertoire richness was assessed with RTK rarefaction, the Chao1 estimator, and Recon v2.1 estimates of unobserved clonotypes. For all TCRbeta clonotypes obtained by the gDNA method from a few donors, generation probabilities were computed with OLGA. This immuneACCESS table, as held by TCRdb, lists in-frame sequences with V and J called but not all clones. Of the missing ones, under half trace to an unresolved V gene in checked studies; the others have no known cause. V and J calls and clone size are given by that table; D and trimming were obtained from the DNA. This sample is represented by just over 2,000,000 clones; roughly 94% of them were singletons. Of the sample, about 1.1% is held by the ten largest clones.

CD8 naive samples were CD45RO-negative cells positively selected for CCR7, giving a CD45RA+CCR7+ population that excluded TemRA cells. The donors were healthy, HIV-negative adults who had no recently reported acute infections or vaccinations. Every donor was a Caucasian adult living in Nashville, Tennessee, USA. After blood collection by leukapheresis, PBMCs were isolated using Ficoll-Histopaque density gradient centrifugation and then cryopreserved in the vapor phase of liquid nitrogen. Analytical flow cytometry was used to check the purity and quantity of each magnetically sorted T cell population. Each sorted fraction had its genomic DNA isolated and then quantified by UV absorbance on a Nanodrop 2000c.

The sequencing sample was made of naive CD8+ T cells sorted from blood. The cell subset or site label for this specimen denotes: CD45RA+CCR7+. The sequence was obtained from a man in his late teens or twenties in good health. The chain was built from TRBV6-6 and TRBJ2-7, and TRBD1 aligns with 9 junction nucleotides. The CDR3 is CASSPTGGPYEQYF. In nucleotide form, the sequence is TGTGCCAGCAGCCCAACAGGGGGCCCCTACGAGCAGTACTTC.